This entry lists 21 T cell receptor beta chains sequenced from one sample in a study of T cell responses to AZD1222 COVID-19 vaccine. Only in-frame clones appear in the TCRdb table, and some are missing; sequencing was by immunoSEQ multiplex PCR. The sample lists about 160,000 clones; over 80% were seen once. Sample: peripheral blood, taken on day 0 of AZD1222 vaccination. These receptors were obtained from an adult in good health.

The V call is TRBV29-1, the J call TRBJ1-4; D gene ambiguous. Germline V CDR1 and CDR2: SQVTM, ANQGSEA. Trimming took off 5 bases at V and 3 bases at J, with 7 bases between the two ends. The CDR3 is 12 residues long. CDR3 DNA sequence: TGCAGCGTTCCAGAATCTAATGAAAAACTGTTTTTT. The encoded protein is CSVPESNEKLFF.

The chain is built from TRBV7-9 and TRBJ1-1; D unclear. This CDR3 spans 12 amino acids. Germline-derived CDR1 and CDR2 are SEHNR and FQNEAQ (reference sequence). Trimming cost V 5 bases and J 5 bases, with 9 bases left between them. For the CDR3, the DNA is TGTGCCAGCAGCCCCTTCCGGACTGAAGCTTTCTTT. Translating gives CASSPFRTEAFF.

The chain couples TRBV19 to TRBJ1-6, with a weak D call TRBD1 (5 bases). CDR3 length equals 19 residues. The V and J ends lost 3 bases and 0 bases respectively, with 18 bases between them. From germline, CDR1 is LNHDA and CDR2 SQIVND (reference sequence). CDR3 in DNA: TGTGCCAGTAGTATTCGGCCACAGGTCCCCAGCTCCTATAATTCACCCCTCCACTTT. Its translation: CASSIRPQVPSSYNSPLHF.

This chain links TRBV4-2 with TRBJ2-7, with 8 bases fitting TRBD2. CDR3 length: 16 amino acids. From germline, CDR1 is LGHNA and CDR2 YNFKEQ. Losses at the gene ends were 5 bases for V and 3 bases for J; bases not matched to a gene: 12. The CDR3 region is CASSDRPGLESYEQYF. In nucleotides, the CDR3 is TGTGCCAGCAGCGACCGACCGGGACTAGAGAGCTACGAGCAGTACTTC.

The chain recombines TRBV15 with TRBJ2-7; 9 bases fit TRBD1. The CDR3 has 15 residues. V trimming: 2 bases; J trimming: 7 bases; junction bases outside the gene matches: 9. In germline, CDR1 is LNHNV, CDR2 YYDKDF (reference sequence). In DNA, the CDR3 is TGTGCCACCAGCAGAAGCTTACAGGGGGCTTCGGAGCAGTACTTC. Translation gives CATSRSLQGASEQYF. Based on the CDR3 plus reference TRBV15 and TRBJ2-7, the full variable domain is DAMVIQNPRYQVTQFGKPVTLSCSQTLNHNVMYWYQQKSSQAPKLLFHYYDKDFNNEADTPDNFQSRRPNTSFCFLDIRSPGLGDTAMYLCATSRSLQGASEQYFGPGTRLTVT.

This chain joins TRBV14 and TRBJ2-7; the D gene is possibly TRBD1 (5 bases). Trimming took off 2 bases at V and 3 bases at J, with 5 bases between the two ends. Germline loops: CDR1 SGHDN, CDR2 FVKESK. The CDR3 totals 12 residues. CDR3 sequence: CASSQQGYEQYF. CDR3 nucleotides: TGTGCCAGCAGCCAACAGGGCTACGAGCAGTACTTC.

CDR3 nucleotide sequence: TGTGCCAGCAGCGTAGGTGGTCAGGGAGGTACTGAAGCTTTCTTT. It is translated as CASSVGGQGGTEAFF. The chain joins TRBV9 to TRBJ1-1; TRBD1 is a possible D gene (5 bases). Germline CDR1 reads SGDLS; CDR2 reads YYNGEE. Trimming removed 0 bases at V and 5 bases at J, with 14 bases between. This CDR3 spans 15 amino acids.

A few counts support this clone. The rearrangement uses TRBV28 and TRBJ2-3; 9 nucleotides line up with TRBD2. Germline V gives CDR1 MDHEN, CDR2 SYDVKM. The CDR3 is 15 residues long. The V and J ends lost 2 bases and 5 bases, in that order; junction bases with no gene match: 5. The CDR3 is CASSLAGGPGDTQYF. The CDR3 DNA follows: TGTGCCAGCAGTTTAGCGGGAGGGCCGGGAGATACGCAGTATTTT.

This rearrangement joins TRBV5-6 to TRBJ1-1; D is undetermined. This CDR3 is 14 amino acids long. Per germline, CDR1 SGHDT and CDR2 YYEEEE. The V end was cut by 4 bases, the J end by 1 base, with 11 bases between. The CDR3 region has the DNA TGTGCCAGCAGCCATCTGAACAGGAACACTGAAGCTTTCTTT. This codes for CASSHLNRNTEAFF.

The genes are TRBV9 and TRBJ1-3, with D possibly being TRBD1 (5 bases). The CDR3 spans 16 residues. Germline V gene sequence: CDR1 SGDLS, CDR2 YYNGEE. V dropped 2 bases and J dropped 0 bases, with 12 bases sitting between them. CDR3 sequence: CASSVSGPPSGNTIYF. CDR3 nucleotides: TGTGCCAGCAGCGTCTCAGGGCCGCCCTCTGGAAACACCATATATTTT.

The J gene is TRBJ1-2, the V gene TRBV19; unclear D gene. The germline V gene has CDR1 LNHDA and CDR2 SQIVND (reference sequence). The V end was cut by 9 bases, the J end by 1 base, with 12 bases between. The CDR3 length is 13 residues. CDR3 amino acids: CASGRSVNYGYTF. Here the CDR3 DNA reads TGTGCCAGCGGGAGGTCGGTTAACTATGGCTACACCTTC.

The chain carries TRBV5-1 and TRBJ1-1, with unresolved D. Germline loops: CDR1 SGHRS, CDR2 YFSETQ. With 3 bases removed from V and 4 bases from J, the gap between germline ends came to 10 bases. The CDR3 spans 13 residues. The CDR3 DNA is TGCGCCAGCAGCTCACTGGGGAGCACTGAAGCTTTCTTT. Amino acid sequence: CASSSLGSTEAFF.

CDR3: CASSLASHREGQPQHF. The CDR3 DNA is TGTGCCAGCAGCTTAGCTTCCCACAGGGAGGGTCAGCCCCAGCATTTT. The chain joins TRBV7-2 to TRBJ1-5; possible D gene TRBD1, 6 bases. In germline, CDR1 is SGHTA, CDR2 FQGNSA. V lost 0 bases, J lost 6 bases, and 15 bases lay in between. There are 16 residues in the CDR3.

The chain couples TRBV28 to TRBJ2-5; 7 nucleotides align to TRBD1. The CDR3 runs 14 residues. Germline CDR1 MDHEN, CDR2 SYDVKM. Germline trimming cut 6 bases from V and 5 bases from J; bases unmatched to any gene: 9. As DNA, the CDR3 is TGTGCCAGCAGAAATCGACAGGGCTTGGAGACCCAGTACTTC. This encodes CASRNRQGLETQYF.

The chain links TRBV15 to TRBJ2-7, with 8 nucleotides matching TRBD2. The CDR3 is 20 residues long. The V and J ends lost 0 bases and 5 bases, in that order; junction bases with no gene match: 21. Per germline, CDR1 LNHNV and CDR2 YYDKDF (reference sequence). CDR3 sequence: CATSRDLDDIAGTLHNEQYF. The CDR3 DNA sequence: TGTGCCACCAGCAGAGATCTGGATGACATAGCGGGAACCCTACACAACGAGCAGTACTTC.

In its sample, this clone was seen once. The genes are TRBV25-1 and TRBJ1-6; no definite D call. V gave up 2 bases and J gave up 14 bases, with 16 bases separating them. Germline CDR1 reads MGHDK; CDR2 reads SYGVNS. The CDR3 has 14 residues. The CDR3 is CASSEGREPLTLHF. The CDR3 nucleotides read TGTGCCAGCAGTGAAGGACGGGAACCTTTAACCCTCCACTTT.

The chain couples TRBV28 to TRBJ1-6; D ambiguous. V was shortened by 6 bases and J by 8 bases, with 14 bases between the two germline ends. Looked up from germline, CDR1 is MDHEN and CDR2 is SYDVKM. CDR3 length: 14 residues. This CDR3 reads CASRGAPEYSPLHF. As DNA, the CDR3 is TGTGCCAGCAGGGGAGCTCCCGAATATTCACCCCTCCACTTT.

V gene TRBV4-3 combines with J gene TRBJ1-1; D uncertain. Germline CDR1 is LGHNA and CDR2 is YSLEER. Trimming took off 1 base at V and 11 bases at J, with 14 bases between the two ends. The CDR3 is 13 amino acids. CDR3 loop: CASSQALGRRAFF. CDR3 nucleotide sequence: TGCGCCAGCAGCCAAGCTCTGGGGAGGAGGGCTTTCTTT.

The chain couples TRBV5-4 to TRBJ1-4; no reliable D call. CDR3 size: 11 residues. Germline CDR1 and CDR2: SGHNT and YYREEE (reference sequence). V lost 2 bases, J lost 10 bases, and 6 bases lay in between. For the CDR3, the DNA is TGTGCCAGCAGCTTTCTAGGAAAACTGTTTTTT. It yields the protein CASSFLGKLFF.

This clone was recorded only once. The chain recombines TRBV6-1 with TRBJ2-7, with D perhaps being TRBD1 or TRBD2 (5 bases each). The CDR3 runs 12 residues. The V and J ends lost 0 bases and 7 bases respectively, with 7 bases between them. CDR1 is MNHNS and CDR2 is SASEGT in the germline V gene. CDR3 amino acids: CASSEAGTEQYF. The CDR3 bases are TGTGCCAGCAGTGAAGCTGGGACGGAGCAGTACTTC.

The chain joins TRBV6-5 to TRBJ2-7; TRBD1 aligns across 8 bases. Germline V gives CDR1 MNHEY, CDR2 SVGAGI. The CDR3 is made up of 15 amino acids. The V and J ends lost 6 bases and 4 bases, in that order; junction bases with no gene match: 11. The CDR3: CASSIQGGNRYEQYF. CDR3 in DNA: TGTGCCAGCAGCATACAGGGGGGAAATAGGTACGAGCAGTACTTC.